The next 9 T cell receptor beta chains were all read from a single sample in a study of identical twins (dated by TCRdb to the mid-2010s). The library relied on 5' RACE. The instrument was an Illumina HiSeq 2000. The public reads were run again by TCRdb, first through fastp at Q25 and then through MiXCR, and only productive beta chains were kept. Each record represents a unique CDR3 protein, reported with the most common genes and DNA among its rows. The sample table contains 550,000 to 700,000 distinct CDR3 sequences; only one count was recorded for 21% of them. The top ten constitute approximately 4.5% of the sample. These data were likewise used in another study, on T cells expressing NK-cell markers.

Sequencing was performed on PBMCs. These receptors were taken from a woman younger than 30 in good health.

Ten or more counts support this clonotype. This rearrangement joins TRBV12-3 or TRBV12-4 to TRBJ2-3; the match to TRBD1 covers 8 bases. Trimming removed 11 bases from V and 6 bases from J; junction bases left unmatched: 10. This CDR3 has 13 amino acids. This chain's CDR3 is CASAGGEPDTQYF. CDR3 DNA: TGTGCCTCCGCAGGGGGCGAACCCGATACGCAGTATTTT.

In this sample, this clonotype turned up a few times. This chain connects TRBV20-1 to TRBJ2-5; 7 bases map to TRBD2. J was trimmed by 5 bases and V by 1 base; bases with no gene match: 10. This CDR3 has 15 residues. The V gene's germline CDR1 is DFQATT and CDR2 SNEGSKA (reference sequence). The CDR3 DNA reads as TGCAGTGCTAGAGGCCGGGACTACGCCTCGGAGACCCAGTACTTC. Its protein product is CSARGRDYASETQYF.

V is TRBV15 and J is TRBJ2-7, with 13 positions matching TRBD2. CDR1 is LNHNV, CDR2 YYDKDF, per germline (reference sequence). CDR3 length: 15 residues. After removal of 5 bases from V and 6 bases from J, the junction contained 7 bases not matched to a gene. CDR3 protein: CATSSQLAGGPEQYF. In DNA form, the CDR3 reads TGTGCCACCAGCTCGCAACTAGCGGGAGGGCCCGAGCAGTACTTC.

CDR3: CATGTSGSYEQYF. CDR3 nucleotides: TGTGCCACCGGGACTAGCGGGAGTTACGAGCAGTACTTC. V and J are TRBV15 and TRBJ2-7, with 14 nucleotides matching TRBD2. This CDR3 is 13 amino acids long. Germline V CDR1 and CDR2: LNHNV, YYDKDF (reference sequence). The V and J ends lost 8 bases and 4 bases, in that order; junction bases with no gene match: 1.

This clonotype was recorded many times. This chain links TRBV12-3 or TRBV12-4 with TRBJ2-5, with 11 bases that match TRBD2. This CDR3 is 14 amino acids long. Losses at the gene ends were 7 bases for V and 4 bases for J; bases not matched to a gene: 5. The CDR3 nucleotides read TGTGCCAGCACCCCAGGGACTAGCGGAGAGACCCAGTACTTC. Its protein is CASTPGTSGETQYF.

This clonotype was found a few times. The chain employs TRBV6-6 and TRBJ1-2; 10 bases are a match to TRBD1. Germline-derived CDR1 and CDR2 are MNHNY and SVGAGI (reference sequence). The V gene end was trimmed by 8 bases and the J gene end by 6 bases; junction bases not matched to a gene: 3. The CDR3 is 12 amino acids. CDR3 sequence (DNA): TGTGCCAGCCTAGGACAGGGGGATGGCTACACCTTC. Translation: CASLGQGDGYTF.

V and J are TRBV13 and TRBJ1-2; no clear D. The V end was cut by 5 bases, the J end by 0 bases, with 13 bases between. The germline V gene has CDR1 PRHDT and CDR2 FYEKMQ (reference sequence). The CDR3 is 15 residues long. CDR3 sequence: CASSQSSRANYGYTF. The CDR3 DNA reads as TGTGCCAGCAGCCAATCCTCGCGGGCTAACTATGGCTACACCTTC.

The chain employs TRBV10-3 and TRBJ1-5, with no clear D. Germline-derived CDR1 and CDR2 are ENHRY and SYGVKD. This CDR3 contains 12 residues. The V and J ends lost 2 bases and 7 bases respectively, with 6 bases between them. The CDR3 region is CAISEGVQPQHF. The CDR3 DNA is TGTGCCATCAGTGAGGGGGTCCAGCCCCAGCATTTT.

The V gene is TRBV29-1, the J gene TRBJ2-1; a possible D gene is TRBD2 (6 bases). Trimming stripped 4 bases from V and 4 bases from J, with 14 bases between. Germline CDR1 reads SQVTM; CDR2 reads ANQGSEA. CDR3 length: 14 amino acids. CDR3 nucleotide sequence: TGCAGCGTTGCCAGCGGGTCGGGTTACAATGAGCAGTTCTTC. This translates into CSVASGSGYNEQFF.